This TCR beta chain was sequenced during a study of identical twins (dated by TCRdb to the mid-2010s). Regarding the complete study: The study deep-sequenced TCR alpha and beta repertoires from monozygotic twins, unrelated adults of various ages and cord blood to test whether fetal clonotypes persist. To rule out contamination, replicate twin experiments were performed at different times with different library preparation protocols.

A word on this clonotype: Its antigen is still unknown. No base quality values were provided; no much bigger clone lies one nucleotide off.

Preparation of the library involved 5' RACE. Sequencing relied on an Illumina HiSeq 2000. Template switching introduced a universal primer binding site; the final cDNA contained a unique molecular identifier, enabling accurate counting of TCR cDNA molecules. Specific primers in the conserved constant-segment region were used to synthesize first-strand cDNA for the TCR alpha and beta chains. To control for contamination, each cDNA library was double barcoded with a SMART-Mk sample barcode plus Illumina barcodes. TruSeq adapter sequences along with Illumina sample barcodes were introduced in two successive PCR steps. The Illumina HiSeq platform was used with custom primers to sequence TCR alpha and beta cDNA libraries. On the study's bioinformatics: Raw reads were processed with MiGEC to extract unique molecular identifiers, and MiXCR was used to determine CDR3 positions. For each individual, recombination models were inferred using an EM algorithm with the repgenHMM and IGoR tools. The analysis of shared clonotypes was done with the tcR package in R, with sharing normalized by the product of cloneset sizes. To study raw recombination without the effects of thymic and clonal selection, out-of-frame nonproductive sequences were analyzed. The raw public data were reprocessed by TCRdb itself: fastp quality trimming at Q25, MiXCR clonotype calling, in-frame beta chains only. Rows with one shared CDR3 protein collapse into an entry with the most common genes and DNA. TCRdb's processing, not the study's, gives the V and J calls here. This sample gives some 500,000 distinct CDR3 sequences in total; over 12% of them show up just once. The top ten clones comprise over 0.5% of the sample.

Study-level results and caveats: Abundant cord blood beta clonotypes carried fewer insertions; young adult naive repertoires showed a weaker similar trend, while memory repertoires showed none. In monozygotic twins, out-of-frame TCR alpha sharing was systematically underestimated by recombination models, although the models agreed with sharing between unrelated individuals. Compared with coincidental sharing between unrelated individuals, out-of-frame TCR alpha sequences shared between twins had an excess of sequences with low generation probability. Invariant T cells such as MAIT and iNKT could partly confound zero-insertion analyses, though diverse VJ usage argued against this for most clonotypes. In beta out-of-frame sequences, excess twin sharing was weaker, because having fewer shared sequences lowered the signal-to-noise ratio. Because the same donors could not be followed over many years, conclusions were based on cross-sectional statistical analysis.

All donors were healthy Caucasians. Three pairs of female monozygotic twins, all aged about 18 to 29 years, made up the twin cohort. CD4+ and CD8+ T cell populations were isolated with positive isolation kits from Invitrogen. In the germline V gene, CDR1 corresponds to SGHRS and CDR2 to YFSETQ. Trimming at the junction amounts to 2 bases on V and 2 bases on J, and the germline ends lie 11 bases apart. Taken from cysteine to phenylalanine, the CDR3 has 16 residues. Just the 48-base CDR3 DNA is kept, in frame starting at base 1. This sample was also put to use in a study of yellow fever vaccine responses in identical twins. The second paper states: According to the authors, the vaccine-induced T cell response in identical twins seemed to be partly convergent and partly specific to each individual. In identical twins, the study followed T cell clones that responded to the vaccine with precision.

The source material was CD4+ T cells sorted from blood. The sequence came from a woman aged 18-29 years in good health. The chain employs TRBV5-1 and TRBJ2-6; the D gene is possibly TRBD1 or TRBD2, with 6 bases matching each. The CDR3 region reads CASSLGGGTGANVLTF. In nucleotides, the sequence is TGCGCCAGCAGCTTAGGAGGGGGGACTGGGGCCAACGTCCTGACTTTC.